The rows below give T cell receptor beta chains drawn from one sample of a study of T cells in Graves' hyperthyroidism and ophthalmopathy. MiXCR, run by TCRdb on the multiplex PCR reads, gives a single entry per CDR3 protein. The sample gives about 680,000 distinct CDR3 sequences, roughly 32% of which show up once; roughly 31% is in the top ten. Sequencing input: blood. These receptors came from a woman in her thirties or forties with Graves' hyperthyroidism. The CDR3 runs from the conserved cysteine through the conserved F or W.

TRBJ1-5	TRBV6-6	CASSFQPDQPQHF
TRBJ2-7	TRBV9	CASSETGGEQYF
TRBJ1-5	TRBV19	CASSLTGMDNQPQHF
TRBJ2-3	TRBV20-1	CSAGHRGPSTDTQYF
TRBJ1-2	TRBV10-3	CAILGSGYTF
TRBJ2-7	TRBV20-1	CSATDGTFYEQYF
TRBJ1-1	TRBV19	CASSPGARTEAFF
TRBJ1-1	TRBV6-5	CASSYSIWAKENTEAFF
TRBJ2-7	TRBV27	CASSLSIEDEQYF
TRBJ1-5	TRBV19	CASSIEGARNQPQHF
TRBJ2-1	TRBV10-3	CAISDPGTSQFF
TRBJ2-7	TRBV4-1	CASSLTWSDYEQYF
TRBJ1-2	TRBV20-1	CSAEQNTNGGYTF
TRBJ2-2	TRBV20-1	CSAPTPWDTGELFF
TRBJ2-6	TRBV29-1	CSVGIAGGANVLTF
TRBJ2-7	TRBV27	CASSLGRGAEQYF